Below, 24 T cell receptor beta chains from the same sample are listed, as sequenced in a study of blood T cell repertoires in COVID-19. Assay used: immunoSEQ multiplex PCR; TCRdb lists only in-frame clones, some missing. The table has over 60,000 clones, roughly nine tenths seen once. The specimen was peripheral blood. The receptors originated from a woman of 80 years or more with active or convalescent COVID-19.

The count of this clone is one. This chain uses TRBV19 with TRBJ1-2, with 8 bases matching TRBD1. The CDR3 contains 16 residues. CDR1 LNHDA and CDR2 SQIVND come from the germline V gene (reference sequence). V shed 2 bases and J 0 bases; nucleotides not matched to a gene: 5. The CDR3 nucleotides read TGTGCCAGTAGTATAATCCCGGGACAGGCTAACTATGGCTACACCTTC. Translated: CASSIIPGQANYGYTF.

This sequence joins TRBV7-2 and TRBJ2-5; 8 positions agree with TRBD2. This CDR3 spans 13 amino acids. From germline, CDR1 is SGHTA and CDR2 FQGNSA. The V and J ends lost 8 bases and 4 bases, in that order; junction bases with no gene match: 6. CDR3 in DNA: TGTGCCAGCCACCGGGGGGGGGCAGAGACCCAGTACTTC. Encoded protein: CASHRGGAETQYF.

The gene calls are TRBV6-5 and TRBJ2-5; perhaps TRBD1 as D (5 bases). V was shortened by 0 bases and J by 1 base, with 9 bases between the two germline ends. The V gene's germline CDR1 is MNHEY and CDR2 SVGAGI. The CDR3 covers 15 residues. The CDR3 region has the DNA TGTGCCAGCAGTTACTCAGGCAGGGCCCAAGAGACCCAGTACTTC. Protein product: CASSYSGRAQETQYF.

V usage is TRBV5-4 and J usage is TRBJ2-4, with TRBD1 identical over 7 bases. This CDR3 spans 14 amino acids. V was clipped by 2 bases and J by 10 bases; unmatched bases: 9. CDR1 and CDR2 (germline): SGHNT, YYREEE (reference sequence). The CDR3 loop reads CASSFSRDREIQYF. CDR3 nucleotide sequence: TGTGCCAGCAGCTTTTCGAGAGACAGGGAAATTCAGTACTTC. The whole variable domain, remainder taken from reference TRBV5-4 and TRBJ2-4, is ETGVTQSPTHLIKTRGQQVTLRCSSQSGHNTVSWYQQALGQGPQFIFQYYREEENGRGNFPPRFSGLQFPNYSSELNVNALELDDSALYLCASSFSRDREIQYFGAGTRLSVL.

This chain links TRBV28 with TRBJ1-5, with a weak D call TRBD1 (6 bases). The CDR3 has 15 residues. The V end lost 3 bases, the J end lost 8 bases, and 17 bases lay between the germline ends. Germline values: CDR1 MDHEN, CDR2 SYDVKM. CDR3 sequence: CASSFLGQSQEPQHF. CDR3 DNA sequence: TGTGCCAGCAGTTTCCTAGGACAGTCCCAGGAGCCCCAGCATTTT.

The chain combines TRBV19 with TRBJ1-2; 7 nucleotides line up with TRBD1. J gave up 7 bases and V 3 bases, and 14 bases lay outside the gene matches. The CDR3 length is 16 residues. Germline V lookup: CDR1 LNHDA, CDR2 SQIVND (reference sequence). CDR3 coding DNA: TGTGCCAGTAGTATCCGCACGAGACAGGGAATAAGTGGCTACACCTTC. It specifies CASSIRTRQGISGYTF.

The V gene is TRBV7-6, the J gene TRBJ2-3, with 11 bases identical to TRBD2. The junction had 15 bases not matched to a gene; V was cut back by 1 base and J by 3 bases. The CDR3 runs 20 residues. Germline V gives CDR1 SGHVS, CDR2 FNYEAQ. DNA for the CDR3: TGTGCCAGCAGCTTAGAAGTAGCGGGGGGGCCTCCAAGCGGTACAGATACGCAGTATTTT. It encodes CASSLEVAGGPPSGTDTQYF.

The genes are TRBV12-3 or TRBV12-4 and TRBJ1-4; D is possibly TRBD1 (6 bases). Trimming took 5 bases from V and 5 from J, leaving 9 bases between them. The CDR3 has 13 amino acids. CDR3 amino acids: CASSRTENEKLFF. Written as DNA, the CDR3 is TGTGCCAGCAGTCGGACAGAAAATGAAAAACTGTTTTTT.

The chain recombines TRBV4-3 with TRBJ2-2; 7 bases line up with TRBD2. V lost 0 bases and J lost 5; bases outside the gene matches: 6. CDR1 and CDR2 (germline): LGHNA, YSLEER. This CDR3 is built from 16 residues. CDR3 region: CASSQEITAGTGELFF. CDR3 DNA sequence: TGCGCCAGCAGCCAAGAGATAACAGCGGGGACCGGGGAGCTGTTTTTT.

This chain connects TRBV7-9 to TRBJ1-2; D is unclear. This CDR3 contains 13 residues. With 1 base removed from V and 4 bases from J, the gap between germline ends came to 7 bases. CDR1 is SEHNR, CDR2 FQNEAQ, per germline (reference sequence). The CDR3: CASSLVDTYGYTF. The DNA for the CDR3 is TGTGCCAGCAGCTTAGTAGACACCTATGGCTACACCTTC.

This chain uses TRBV30 with TRBJ1-5, with D maybe TRBD1 (6 bases). V was pared by 4 bases and J by 4 bases, with 11 bases between. The CDR3 spans 13 residues. CDR1 and CDR2 from the germline V gene are GTSNPN and SVGIG (reference sequence). This chain's CDR3 is CAWNRGGNQPQHF. CDR3 bases: TGTGCCTGGAATAGGGGGGGTAATCAGCCCCAGCATTTT.

The V and J genes are TRBV4-2 and TRBJ2-1, with 9 positions matching TRBD2. V dropped 0 bases and J dropped 8; count of bases not matched to a gene: 8. Germline V CDR1 and CDR2: LGHNA, YNFKEQ. The CDR3 has 16 residues. The CDR3: CASSQDGGGVRHEQFF. CDR3 coding DNA: TGTGCCAGCAGCCAAGACGGCGGGGGGGTGCGGCATGAGCAGTTCTTC.

V is TRBV5-1 and J is TRBJ2-2; the D gene is possibly TRBD1 (5 bases). Germline CDR1 and CDR2: SGHRS and YFSETQ. The CDR3 runs to 15 residues. The V gene lost 0 bases and the J gene lost 4 bases, with 10 bases spanning the gap. The CDR3 protein is CASSLGQGSTGELFF. CDR3 coding DNA: TGCGCCAGCAGCTTGGGGCAGGGTTCCACCGGGGAGCTGTTTTTT.

The V and J genes are TRBV12-3 or TRBV12-4 and TRBJ1-3; D is unresolved. Trimming pared 3 bases from V and 4 bases from J, leaving 7 bases between. The CDR3 extends over 13 amino acids. CDR3 amino acids: CASSLQQGNTIYF. The CDR3 DNA sequence: TGTGCCAGCAGTTTGCAACAGGGAAACACCATATATTTT.

J is TRBJ1-6 and V is TRBV3-1 (or the pseudogene TRBV3-2); D gene ambiguous. Germline values: CDR1 LGHDT, CDR2 YNNKEL (reference sequence). The ends were cut back, 4 bases at V and 7 bases at J, with 11 bases in the middle. The CDR3 loop spans 14 amino acids. For the CDR3, the DNA is TGTGCCAGCAGCCTGAGAGGGCCGAATTCACCCCTCCACTTT. It is translated as CASSLRGPNSPLHF.

V and J are TRBV10-2 and TRBJ2-1; 9 bases align to TRBD2. The CDR3 runs 12 residues. Germline trimming cut 11 bases from V and 5 bases from J; bases unmatched to any gene: 4. The germline CDR1 and CDR2 sequences are WSHSY and SAAADI. CDR3 nucleotides: TGCGCCGGGCGGGGGGGAAACAATGAGCAGTTCTTC. Its protein is CAGRGGNNEQFF.

The genes are TRBV7-8 and TRBJ2-2, with 7 bases aligning to TRBD1. Germline-derived CDR1 and CDR2 are SGHVS and FQNEAQ. The CDR3 totals 16 residues. V gave up 5 bases and J gave up 3 bases; unmatched junction bases: 9. CDR3 coding DNA: TGTGCCAGCAGCCGACGGCGACAGGGAGACACCGGGGAGCTGTTTTTT. It codes for CASSRRRQGDTGELFF.

This chain uses TRBV7-9 with TRBJ2-7, with TRBD2 matching 8 bases. The CDR3 has 14 amino acids. CDR1 and CDR2 from the germline V gene are SEHNR and FQNEAQ (reference sequence). J was trimmed by 2 bases and V by 5 bases; bases with no gene match: 5. The CDR3 loop is CASSPLAEPYEQYF. The CDR3 DNA reads as TGTGCCAGCAGCCCACTAGCGGAGCCCTACGAGCAGTACTTC.

The gene calls are TRBV20-1 and TRBJ1-2, with D perhaps matching TRBD1 (6 bases). The CDR3 is 15 amino acids. Germline V gene sequence: CDR1 DFQATT, CDR2 SNEGSKA (reference sequence). Trimming took 3 bases from V and 5 from J, leaving 19 bases between them. The chain's CDR3 is CSASNSRTVMYGYTF. The CDR3 bases are TGCAGTGCTAGTAACTCCCGGACAGTAATGTATGGCTACACCTTC.

The chain recombines TRBV7-2 with TRBJ1-5, with 8 bases that match TRBD1. The CDR3 totals 14 residues. Germline CDR1 is SGHTA and CDR2 is FQGNSA. With 3 bases clipped from V and 7 bases from J, the junction kept 5 bases outside the gene matches. The CDR3: CASSLTGAGQPQHF. The DNA for the CDR3 is TGTGCCAGCAGCTTGACAGGGGCTGGGCAGCCCCAGCATTTT.

The chain has TRBV10-1 and TRBJ1-6; 9 bases fit TRBD1. The CDR3 covers 19 residues. V was pared by 2 bases and J by 2 bases, with 10 bases of the junction left unmatched. Germline V CDR1 and CDR2: WNHNN, SYGVQD (reference sequence). The CDR3 nucleotides are TGCGCCAGCAGTGAGCTCCGAACAGGGGGCACCCCCTATAATTCACCCCTCCACTTT. This translates into CASSELRTGGTPYNSPLHF.

This chain joins TRBV5-5 and TRBJ1-6; D is possibly TRBD1 (5 bases). Germline loops: CDR1 SGHKS, CDR2 YYEKEE (reference sequence). The V and J ends lost 0 bases and 5 bases respectively, with 15 bases between them. The CDR3 contains 17 residues. CDR3 sequence: CASSLGFRRGHNSPLHF. The CDR3 DNA follows: TGTGCCAGCAGCTTGGGTTTCAGGCGGGGCCATAATTCACCCCTCCACTTT.

The V call is TRBV27, the J call TRBJ2-2, with D perhaps TRBD2 (7 bases). V was pared by 5 bases and J by 6 bases, with 16 bases between. The CDR3 is 15 amino acids. The V gene's germline CDR1 is MNHEY and CDR2 SMNVEV (reference sequence). The CDR3 DNA is TGTGCCAGCAGTAATACGGGGGGCGAGTCCGGGGAGCTGTTTTTT. Amino acid sequence: CASSNTGGESGELFF.

The V gene is TRBV10-3, the J gene TRBJ1-5; D is undetermined. The germline V gene encodes CDR1 ENHRY and CDR2 SYGVKD. The V gene lost 2 bases and the J gene lost 5 bases, with 7 bases spanning the gap. This CDR3 has 13 residues. CDR3 bases: TGTGCCATCAGTGAGGATGAGCATCAGCCCCAGCATTTT. Translating it yields CAISEDEHQPQHF.